This T cell receptor beta chain was sequenced in a study of control samples from healthy donors and cancer patients. TCRdb's table, derived via immunoSEQ multiplex PCR, lists solely in-frame clones and lacks some. Of about 51,000 clones listed, 85% to 90% are singletons. CDR3 length: 16 amino acids. Germline CDR1 SGHTA, CDR2 FQGTGA. With 5 bases clipped from V and 5 bases from J, the junction kept 14 bases outside the gene matches. The sequence was obtained from a man between 45 and 60 years old with head and neck cancer. Sequencing input: PBMCs. The gene calls are TRBV7-3 and TRBJ2-5; 7 bases fit TRBD2. In DNA form, the CDR3 reads TGTGCCAGCAGCCCCCGTCCAACTAGCGCCGGTGAGACCCAGTACTTC. Translation: CASSPRPTSAGETQYF.